This TCR beta chain was captured by sequencing in a study of human T cells and chemical hapten exposure. Noted time point: healthy volunteer bleed at 6 weeks. It was from unfractionated whole blood that total RNA was extracted. What the library attached to individual cDNA molecules were unique molecular identifiers. TCRdb re-derived calls from the RACE reads in MiXCR, one entry per CDR3 protein. Of about 37,000 distinct CDR3 sequences listed, around 5.5% are singletons. This clonotype appeared a few times. V was pared by 6 bases and J by 0 bases, with 9 bases of the junction left unmatched. In germline, CDR1 is MNHEY, CDR2 SMNVEV (reference sequence). This CDR3 has 16 residues.

The receptor's source is a human donor in good health. Some clones in this sample may be carry-over from other donors' samples. The specimen sequenced was whole blood. The chain has TRBV27 and TRBJ1-1; 8 bases align to TRBD1. CDR3 sequence: CASRIGQGFMNTEAFF. The CDR3 bases are TGTGCCAGCAGGATCGGACAGGGATTTATGAACACTGAAGCTTTCTTT.